This T cell receptor (beta chain) was sequenced in a study of shared clonotypes between healthy human individuals. Study in general: Each donor had three CD4 naive, three CD4 memory, two CD8 naive and one CD8 memory plate. Findings of the study overall: Since donors were few, the genetic and exposure-history diversity represented was limited.

Using roughly 200 ng DNA, about 29,000 T cell genomes, the sorted-subset replicate PCRs were run. The repertoire was sequenced with immunoSEQ multiplex PCR; TCRdb's copy has only in-frame clones and lacks some. This table holds approximately 1.1 million clones, approximately 80% found once. Regarding this clone: Antigen specificity is unknown.

The CDR3 spans 15 residues. Germline CDR1 reads SEHNR; CDR2 reads FQNEAQ (reference sequence). The V and J ends lost 1 base and 2 bases respectively, with 11 bases between them. All donors were Caucasian adults living in Nashville, Tennessee. The specimen was memory CD4+ T cells from PBMCs. Subset noted: CD45RA-negative fraction. This clonotype was obtained from a man in his late teens or twenties in good health. Some clones in this sample may be carry-over from other donors' samples. The chain is built from TRBV7-9 and TRBJ1-2, with D tentatively TRBD1 (5 bases). This chain's CDR3 is CASSLDPGRNYGYTF. In DNA, the CDR3 is TGTGCCAGCAGCTTAGATCCGGGACGGAACTATGGCTACACCTTC.